The source of this T cell receptor beta chain is a study of OX40 agonist ivuxolimab in advanced cancers. At the level of the study: An agonistic human IgG2 monoclonal antibody against OX40 (CD134) was given. Three dose-escalation patients had partial responses: one with hepatocellular carcinoma and two with cutaneous melanoma. Notes on the study in general: CD8+ T cells (on average) carried more expanded clones than CD4+ T cells.

Data came from immunoSEQ multiplex PCR; TCRdb stores just in-frame clones and leaves some out. The sample includes approximately 12,000 clones, roughly 72% seen only once; the top ten take about 10%. The CDR3 is 18 amino acids. The germline gives CDR1 MDHEN, CDR2 SYDVKM. The trim removed 6 bases at V and 2 bases at J, leaving 18 bases unmatched. Details on this clone: Its antigen remains unidentified.

The source of this sequence is an adult with an advanced solid tumor such as melanoma, head and neck, liver or kidney cancer. This specimen consisted of CD4+ or CD8+ T cells sorted from blood, obtained in a trial of the OX40 agonist ivuxolimab. The chain couples TRBV28 to TRBJ1-1; TRBD1 aligns across 7 bases. The CDR3 here is CASSKATGTAEINTEAFF. In DNA form, the CDR3 reads TGTGCCAGCAGCAAAGCTACCGGGACAGCCGAGATAAACACTGAAGCTTTCTTT.